These 25 T cell receptor beta chains were sequenced from one sample in a study of CD4 and CD8 cells across lung adenocarcinoma regions. One entry per CDR3 protein, called by TCRdb with MiXCR from the PCR reads. The table records around 25,000 distinct CDR3 sequences, approximately 51% of them present only once. The source material was CD8+ T cells from the center of a lung tumor. Receptor source: a male donor with lung adenocarcinoma. The CD4 and CD8 labels of this study may be unreliable.

This clonotype was counted only a few times. This chain connects TRBV30 to TRBJ2-3; D unresolved. Germline V gives CDR1 GTSNPN, CDR2 SVGIG (reference sequence). V was shortened by 4 bases and J by 0 bases, with 20 bases between the two germline ends. The CDR3 has 17 residues. The CDR3 bases are TGTGCCTGGAATGTCCGGAACAACCGTGCTAGCACAGATACGCAGTATTTT. Translation: CAWNVRNNRASTDTQYF.

In nucleotides, the CDR3 is TGTGCCAGCAGTTACACAGGACTCAACACTGAAGCTTTCTTT. Translated: CASSYTGLNTEAFF. The V and J genes are TRBV6-5 and TRBJ1-1; weak D call: TRBD1 (5 bases). The V end was cut by 2 bases, the J end by 2 bases, with 9 bases between. There are 14 residues in the CDR3. Germline assignment: CDR1 MNHEY and CDR2 SVGAGI.

The V call is TRBV12-3 or TRBV12-4, the J call TRBJ2-1, with 10 bases lining up with TRBD1. With 6 bases clipped from V and 6 bases from J, the junction kept 8 bases outside the gene matches. The CDR3 sequence is 15 residues long. For the CDR3, the DNA is TGTGCCAGCAGCTTCCGGGACAGGGGAGGCAATGAGCAGTTCTTC. Protein product: CASSFRDRGGNEQFF.

This clonotype came up a few times. V is TRBV10-1 and J is TRBJ2-1; 7 nucleotides align to TRBD1. The assigned J gene may be wrong: the sequence end matches TRBJ2-5 better. Germline V CDR1 and CDR2: WNHNN, SYGVQD (reference sequence). This CDR3 has 16 residues. CDR3 in amino acids: CASSGSRDSVQETQYF. CDR3 sequence (DNA): TGCGCCAGCAGTGGTTCCCGGGACAGTGTTCAGGAGACCCAGTACTTC.

This clonotype came up many times. The chain combines TRBV5-1 with TRBJ1-2, with TRBD1 identical over 7 bases. The J segment lost 8 bases and the V segment lost 3 bases, leaving 4 bases of the junction unmatched. This CDR3 comprises 12 residues. CDR1 and CDR2 from the germline V gene are SGHRS and YFSETQ. Here the CDR3 reads CASSWDSEGYTF. CDR3 DNA sequence: TGCGCCAGCAGCTGGGACAGTGAGGGCTACACCTTC.

Note on this clonotype: With a much larger clone just one base away, this may be a read error. CDR3 residues: CASSYSAGGYEQFF. DNA of the CDR3: TGTGCCAGCAGTTACTCTGCGGGGGGGTACGAGCAGTTCTTC. This chain uses TRBV6-5 with TRBJ2-1; 9 bases align to TRBD2. In germline, CDR1 is MNHEY, CDR2 SVGAGI. Trimming took 0 bases from V and 10 from J; bases not matched to a gene: 4. CDR3 length equals 14 residues.

V is TRBV7-2 and J is TRBJ1-2; 9 positions agree with TRBD1. The CDR3 is made up of 16 amino acids. The V gene end was trimmed by 1 base and the J gene end by 2 bases; junction bases not matched to a gene: 5. Per the germline V gene, CDR1 is SGHTA and CDR2 is FQGNSA. DNA for the CDR3: TGTGCCAGCAGCTTAGTTGGGACAGGGAGGAACTATGGCTACACCTTC. It translates to CASSLVGTGRNYGYTF. The variable domain in full, completed from reference TRBV7-2 and TRBJ1-2, reads GAGVSQSPSNKVTEKGKDVELRCDPISGHTALYWYRQSLGQGLEFLIYFQGNSAPDKSGLPSDRFSAERTGGSVSTLTIQRTQQEDSAVYLCASSLVGTGRNYGYTFGSGTRLTVV.

This clonotype occurred many times. This chain joins TRBV6-1 and TRBJ1-2; 8 bases are shared with TRBD1. The V segment lost 2 bases and the J segment 5 bases; nucleotides outside the gene matches: 10. Germline loops: CDR1 MNHNS, CDR2 SASEGT. The length of the CDR3 is 16 residues. The CDR3, as DNA: TGTGCCAGCAGTGAACAAGGGTCAGGGGGCCTATATGGCTACACCTTC. This gives the protein CASSEQGSGGLYGYTF.

The sample holds many counts of this clonotype. V usage is TRBV7-9 and J usage is TRBJ2-2; 7 bases are shared with TRBD1. The CDR3 has 16 amino acids. Per germline, CDR1 SEHNR and CDR2 FQNEAQ (reference sequence). The trim removed 4 bases at V and 5 bases at J, leaving 10 bases unmatched. The CDR3 region is CASSSTRDSRTGELFF. CDR3 DNA sequence: TGTGCCAGCAGCTCTACTCGGGACAGTAGGACCGGGGAGCTGTTTTTT.

Comments on this clonotype: Germline and junction disagree at one end, which may indicate a read error. The rearrangement joins TRBV6-1 to TRBJ2-1; the D gene could be TRBD1 or TRBD2 (6 bases each). The J call may be mistaken, given a closer DNA end match to TRBJ2-3. Germline V lookup: CDR1 MNHNS, CDR2 SASEGT. The CDR3 length is 16 residues. The CDR3 DNA reads as TGTGCCAGCGGTGGGCTCGGGGGCCGTGACCAAGATACCCAGTATTTT. This sequence encodes CASGGLGGRDQDTQYF.

This clonotype was seen a few times. The chain is built from TRBV6-4 and TRBJ2-7; TRBD2 matches at 14 bases. The length of the CDR3 is 16 residues. V shed 7 bases, J shed 0 bases, and the junction held 5 bases outside the gene matches. The germline V gene has CDR1 MRHNA and CDR2 SNTAGT. The CDR3: CASIRLAGGLSYEQYF. The CDR3 nucleotides are TGTGCCAGCATCAGACTAGCGGGAGGGCTCTCCTACGAGCAGTACTTC.

The V call is TRBV3-1, the J call TRBJ2-1, with D perhaps matching TRBD2 (5 bases). The assigned J gene may be wrong: the sequence end matches TRBJ2-7 better. CDR1 is LGHDT, CDR2 YNNKEL, per germline (reference sequence). There are 12 residues in the CDR3. The CDR3 spells CASSQKGDEQYF. The CDR3 DNA reads TGTGCCAGCAGCCAAAAGGGAGACGAGCAGTACTTC.

V gene TRBV6-1 combines with J gene TRBJ2-3, with D hard to call. TRBJ2-7 explains the end of the DNA better; the J call may be wrong. The germline CDR1 and CDR2 sequences are MNHNS and SASEGT. The CDR3 length is 13 residues. The CDR3 region is CASFAPAGSEQYF. The CDR3 region has the DNA TGTGCCAGCTTCGCACCCGCCGGCAGTGAGCAGTACTTC.

This clonotype was seen at least ten times. The J gene is TRBJ1-3, the V gene TRBV6-1; 9 nucleotides agree with TRBD1. The CDR3 consists of 16 residues. Germline V lookup: CDR1 MNHNS, CDR2 SASEGT. V lost 1 base, J lost 0 bases, and 1 base stayed unmatched. Here the CDR3 DNA reads TGTGCCAGCAGTGAAGGGACAGGGGACTCTGGAAACACCATATATTTT. Protein: CASSEGTGDSGNTIYF.

The V and J genes are TRBV6-5 and TRBJ2-3, with 7 bases that match TRBD2. This CDR3 is built from 16 residues. CDR1 and CDR2 from the germline V gene are MNHEY and SVGAGI. V gave up 2 bases and J gave up 4 bases; unmatched junction bases: 9. The CDR3 DNA is TGTGCCAGCAGTTACAGTGGTGCGGGAGACGCAGATACGCAGTATTTT. The encoded protein is CASSYSGAGDADTQYF.

This chain links TRBV20-1 with TRBJ2-1; 8 bases fit TRBD2. Matching the DNA end better, TRBJ2-7 makes the J call doubtful. CDR3 length: 17 residues. Germline CDR1 DFQATT, CDR2 SNEGSKA (reference sequence). CDR3 nucleotide sequence: TGCAGTGCTAGGGGAATGAAGTCCGCGGGGGGCTACTACGAGCAGTACTTC. It translates to CSARGMKSAGGYYEQYF.

The V call is TRBV14, the J call TRBJ2-1; TRBD2 aligns across 10 bases. Germline loops: CDR1 SGHDN, CDR2 FVKESK. With 1 base clipped from V and 13 bases from J, the junction kept 10 bases outside the gene matches. This CDR3 has 15 amino acids. The CDR3 sequence: CASSQGTSGQETQFF. CDR3 DNA sequence: TGTGCCAGCAGCCAAGGGACTAGCGGACAAGAGACCCAGTTCTTC.

V gene TRBV6-5 combines with J gene TRBJ2-4, with D tentatively TRBD1 (5 bases). The germline CDR1 and CDR2 sequences are MNHEY and SVGAGI. The CDR3 has 16 residues. The V gene lost 0 bases and the J gene lost 0 bases, with 9 bases spanning the gap. CDR3: CASSYSGPGAKNIQYF. The CDR3 DNA reads TGTGCCAGCAGTTACTCGGGGCCGGGAGCCAAAAACATTCAGTACTTC.

The chain has TRBV9 and TRBJ1-4; D remains unclear. Trimming removed 0 bases from V and 5 bases from J, with 8 bases in between. The germline V gene encodes CDR1 SGDLS and CDR2 YYNGEE. The CDR3 totals 14 residues. This CDR3 is CASSVGEGNEKLFF. The CDR3 nucleotides read TGTGCCAGCAGCGTAGGGGAAGGCAATGAAAAACTGTTTTTT.

A note on this clonotype: Mismatch with germline at one junction end may stem from a read error. This chain joins TRBV7-6 and TRBJ2-3; D is undetermined. Germline V gene sequence: CDR1 SGHVS, CDR2 FNYEAQ. This CDR3 comprises 14 residues. CDR3 sequence reads: CASSWTHPTDTQYF. The CDR3 DNA is TGTGCGAGCAGCTGGACCCACCCCACAGATACCCAGTACTTT.

This clonotype was seen only once. Just one base apart from a much larger clone, this may be a read error. V usage is TRBV6-1 and J usage is TRBJ1-5, with D perhaps TRBD1 (5 bases). The CDR3 totals 13 residues. CDR1 and CDR2 from the germline V gene are MNHNS and SASEGT. The germline V and J ends were trimmed by 9 bases and 5 bases, with 14 bases remaining between them. CDR3 in DNA: TGTGCCAGTATGGAGGTGGGGGATCAGCCCCAGCATTTT. It is translated as CASMEVGDQPQHF.

In this sample, this clonotype turned up many times. The chain carries TRBV6-1 and TRBJ2-1, with no clear D. Matching the DNA end better, TRBJ2-7 makes the J call doubtful. Germline assignment: CDR1 MNHNS and CDR2 SASEGT. The CDR3 loop spans 13 amino acids. The CDR3 protein is CASSDNPETAQYF. The CDR3 nucleotides are TGTGCCAGCAGTGATAATCCGGAAACAGCGCAGTACTTC.

This clonotype came up many times. The chain employs TRBV11-1 and TRBJ2-1; 8 bases fit TRBD2. CDR1 and CDR2 (germline): SGHAT, FQDESV (reference sequence). The CDR3 runs 16 residues. V trimming: 5 bases; J trimming: 2 bases; junction bases outside the gene matches: 8. CDR3 bases: TGTGCCAGCAGCACCACAGCGGGAGCCGCCTACAATGAGCAGTTCTTC. Residues: CASSTTAGAAYNEQFF.

Remarks on this clonotype: A junction boundary mismatches the germline segment, possibly from a read error. V is TRBV6-1 and J is TRBJ2-3, with D maybe TRBD1 (5 bases). The CDR3 has 15 amino acids. Germline V lookup: CDR1 MNHNS, CDR2 SASEGT. CDR3 in DNA: TGTGCCAGCAGCTCAGGGCCAGGATCCACAAACATTCAGTACTTT. This translates into CASSSGPGSTNIQYF.

Comments on this clonotype: One end of the junction varies from germline; a read error may be responsible. The chain couples TRBV15 to TRBJ2-5; TRBD2 might be the D (5 bases). The CDR3 runs 14 residues. CDR1 is LNHNV and CDR2 is YYDKDF in the germline V gene (reference sequence). The CDR3 protein is CATNRVVKGSAQYF. The CDR3 bases are TGTGCCACCAACAGAGTAGTCAAAGGGAGCGCCCAGTACTTC.